This TCR beta chain came from a study of blood T cell repertoires in COVID-19. Measured with immunoSEQ multiplex PCR; TCRdb has only the in-frame clones, and not every one. The repertoire consists of approximately 400,000 clones, with approximately 90% occurring once and the leading ten covering roughly 12%. V was clipped by 5 bases and J by 2 bases, with 15 bases between them. This CDR3 has 15 residues. Germline CDR1 reads SGHTA; CDR2 reads FQGNSA. Sequencing used peripheral blood. The rearrangement uses TRBV7-2 and TRBJ1-2; D is perhaps TRBD1 (6 bases). This TCR derives from a woman in her 50s with COVID-19, enrolled during active disease. The CDR3 sequence: CASSLNPGVNYGYTF. In DNA, the CDR3 is TGTGCCAGCAGCCTAAACCCAGGGGTCAACTATGGCTACACCTTC.